Below, 14 T cell receptor beta chains from the same sample are listed, as sequenced in a study of response to subunit inactivated influenza vaccine. MiXCR, run by TCRdb on the RT-PCR reads, gives a single entry per CDR3 protein. Of about 160,000 distinct CDR3 sequences listed, 11% are singletons. Sequenced material: non-naive T cells sorted from PBMCs, taken more than 35 days after vaccination. The receptors here all came from a man aged 50-59 years who received an inactivated influenza vaccine.

This clonotype was found many times. This chain joins TRBV20-1 and TRBJ2-7; 7 nucleotides agree with TRBD1. Germline trimming cut 1 base from V and 2 bases from J; bases unmatched to any gene: 11. The CDR3 consists of 16 residues. Germline CDR1 is DFQATT and CDR2 is SNEGSKA (reference sequence). This CDR3 is CSARALGTVKPYEQYF. In DNA form, the CDR3 reads TGCAGTGCTAGAGCCCTAGGGACAGTGAAACCCTACGAGCAGTACTTC.

In nucleotides, the CDR3 is TGCAGCGTTGATCCGGACGGATCTATGAACACTGAAGCTTTCTTT. Translation gives CSVDPDGSMNTEAFF. The rearrangement links TRBV29-1 to TRBJ1-1; unclear D gene. Looked up from germline, CDR1 is SQVTM and CDR2 is ANQGSEA. V was clipped by 3 bases and J by 0 bases, with 14 bases between them. This CDR3 contains 15 residues. The variable domain in full, completed from reference TRBV29-1 and TRBJ1-1, reads SAVISQKPSRDICQRGTSLTIQCQVDSQVTMMFWYRQQPGQSLTLIATANQGSEATYESGFVIDKFPISRPNLTFSTLTVSNMSPEDSSIYLCSVDPDGSMNTEAFFGQGTRLTVV.

In regard to this clonotype: A read error may be the cause here, since a much bigger clone is one base away. The V call is TRBV9, the J call TRBJ2-5; tentative D call: TRBD1 (5 bases). Germline V gene sequence: CDR1 SGDLS, CDR2 YYNGEE. This CDR3 has 14 amino acids. CDR3 amino acids: CACSVGVGQETQYF. The CDR3 bases are TGTGCCTGCAGCGTAGGGGTGGGGCAAGAGACCCAGTACTTC.

The gene calls are TRBV9 and TRBJ2-1; D is possibly TRBD1 or TRBD2 (6 bases each). CDR3 size: 12 residues. The germline V gene has CDR1 SGDLS and CDR2 YYNGEE. V was trimmed by 0 bases and J by 14 bases, leaving 12 bases between them. The CDR3 protein is CASSVDGGAKFF. The CDR3 bases are TGTGCCAGCAGCGTAGACGGGGGCGCCAAGTTCTTC.

This clonotype was seen ten or more times. This rearrangement joins TRBV18 to TRBJ2-5; D perhaps matches TRBD2 (5 bases). Trimming removed 2 bases at V and 1 base at J, with 8 bases between. The CDR3 loop spans 14 amino acids. In germline, CDR1 is KGHSH, CDR2 LQKENI. The CDR3 DNA reads as TGTGCCAGCTCACCAAGGAGGTTCCAAGAGACCCAGTACTTC. Translating it yields CASSPRRFQETQYF.

This clonotype showed up just a few times. The CDR3 coding sequence is TGTGCCAGCAGTTACTCAGGCGGGCAGGGGGCGAATGAGCAGTTCTTC. Protein sequence: CASSYSGGQGANEQFF. This chain links TRBV6-5 with TRBJ2-1; 8 nucleotides agree with TRBD1. Trimming removed 0 bases from V and 7 bases from J; junction bases left unmatched: 8. Germline V gene lookup returns CDR1 MNHEY and CDR2 SVGAGI. This CDR3 region has 16 residues.

Ten or more counts support this clonotype. The rearrangement joins TRBV29-1 to TRBJ2-3; D is uncertain. The CDR3 extends over 14 amino acids. Trimming took off 4 bases at V and 2 bases at J, with 13 bases between the two ends. Germline V gives CDR1 SQVTM, CDR2 ANQGSEA. In DNA, the CDR3 is TGCAGCGTTGTTGGGCCAACAACCACAGATACGCAGTATTTT. Translated, it gives CSVVGPTTTDTQYF.

The chain has TRBV7-2 and TRBJ2-2, with D uncertain. CDR1 and CDR2 (germline): SGHTA, FQGNSA. The ends were cut back, 6 bases at V and 0 bases at J, with 5 bases in the middle. This CDR3 is 13 amino acids long. The CDR3 protein is CASSRANTGELFF. CDR3 coding DNA: TGTGCCAGCAGTCGAGCGAACACCGGGGAGCTGTTTTTT.

This clonotype was seen at least ten times. J is TRBJ2-5 and V is TRBV5-1; 8 bases align to TRBD2. Germline V gene sequence: CDR1 SGHRS, CDR2 YFSETQ. V dropped 4 bases and J dropped 4; count of bases not matched to a gene: 6. The CDR3 has 14 residues. The CDR3 loop is CASSISGTRETQYF. The CDR3 DNA reads as TGCGCCAGCAGCATATCCGGGACTAGAGAGACCCAGTACTTC.

At least ten counts were recorded for this clonotype. The V and J genes are TRBV19 and TRBJ1-5; D is unclear. This CDR3 region has 13 residues. Trimming removed 3 bases at V and 4 bases at J, with 7 bases between. Per the germline V gene, CDR1 is LNHDA and CDR2 is SQIVND (reference sequence). The CDR3 nucleotides are TGTGCCAGTAGTATGACGGGTAATCAGCCCCAGCATTTT. It translates to CASSMTGNQPQHF. The full variable domain, its missing parts supplied by reference TRBV19 and TRBJ1-5, is DGGITQSPKYLFRKEGQNVTLSCEQNLNHDAMYWYRQDPGQGLRLIYYSQIVNDFQKGDIAEGYSVSREKKESFPLTVTSAQKNPTAFYLCASSMTGNQPQHFGDGTRLSIL.

This clonotype was counted ten times or more. J is TRBJ2-5 and V is TRBV12-3 or TRBV12-4; 10 bases agree with TRBD1. The CDR3 has 12 residues. J was trimmed by 5 bases and V by 6 bases; bases with no gene match: 0. As DNA, the CDR3 is TGTGCCAGCAGGACAGGGGGCGAGACCCAGTACTTC. Encoded protein: CASRTGGETQYF.

CDR3 nucleotides: TGTGCCAGCAGACGTAGCGGGAGCGCCTCAGGACAGTTCTTC. Its translation: CASRRSGSASGQFF. This rearrangement joins TRBV12-3 or TRBV12-4 to TRBJ2-1; TRBD2 agrees at 9 bases. V gave up 6 bases and J gave up 13 bases; unmatched junction bases: 13. There are 14 residues in the CDR3.

In its sample, this clonotype was seen a few times. At one end, the junction sequence differs from germline, possibly due to a read error. The chain recombines TRBV10-1 with TRBJ2-7, with D unclear. The CDR3 is 10 amino acids. CDR1 and CDR2 (germline): WNHNN, SYGVQD (reference sequence). In DNA form, the CDR3 reads TGCGCCAGCAGAGGCGTCCTTTGGGACTTC. Amino acids: CASRGVLWDF.

This chain links TRBV19 with TRBJ2-3; D is unresolved. Germline lookup yields CDR1 LNHDA and CDR2 SQIVND (reference sequence). The CDR3 is 13 residues long. The germline V and J ends were trimmed by 1 base and 5 bases, with 7 bases remaining between them. The CDR3 DNA reads as TGTGCCAGTAGTATAGGATGGGGAGATACGCAGTATTTT. This codes for CASSIGWGDTQYF.